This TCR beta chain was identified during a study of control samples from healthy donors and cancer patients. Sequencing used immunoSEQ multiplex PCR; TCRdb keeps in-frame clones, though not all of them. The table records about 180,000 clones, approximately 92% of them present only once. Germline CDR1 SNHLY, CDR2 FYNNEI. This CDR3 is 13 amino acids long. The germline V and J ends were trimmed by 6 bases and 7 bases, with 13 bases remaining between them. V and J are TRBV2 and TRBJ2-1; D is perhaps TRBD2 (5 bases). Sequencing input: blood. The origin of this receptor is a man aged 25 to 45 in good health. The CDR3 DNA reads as TGTGCCAGCAGCGGAGGAGAGAGAAATGAGCAGTTCTTC. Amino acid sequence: CASSGGERNEQFF.